This T cell receptor beta chain was obtained from a study of shared clonotypes between healthy human individuals. A split of CD4+ cells into CD45RA+ naive and CD45RA-negative memory subsets was performed. Study conclusions and caveats: Naive subsets typically showed greater estimated richness than memory subsets. About 5% was the fraction of naive CD4 clonotypes found shared across a few donors.

Sequencing used immunoSEQ multiplex PCR; TCRdb keeps in-frame clones, though not all of them. This table has 980,000 or so clones, over 60% appearing once. In the case of this clone: The target antigen is unknown.

The sample comprised memory CD4+ T cells sorted from blood. Subset of the sample: CD45RA-negative fraction. The source of this sequence is a man between 18 and 35 years old in good health.

The CDR3 loop reads CASSLGVRSGANVLTF. The CDR3 bases are TGTGCCAGCAGCTTGGGAGTACGCTCTGGGGCCAACGTCCTGACTTTC. The chain couples TRBV7-3 to TRBJ2-6; D perhaps matches TRBD2 (5 bases). Germline V gene sequence: CDR1 SGHTA, CDR2 FQGTGA. V shed 3 bases and J shed 0 bases, with 9 bases lying between them. This CDR3 spans 16 amino acids. The full variable domain, in which reference TRBV7-3 and TRBJ2-6 provide the parts outside the CDR3, is GAGVSQTPSNKVTEKGKYVELRCDPISGHTALYWYRQSLGQGPEFLIYFQGTGAADDSGLPNDRFFAVRPEGSVSTLKIQRTERGDSAVYLCASSLGVRSGANVLTFGAGSRLTVL.